This TCR beta chain came from a study of cytomegalovirus exposure and HLA in healthy donors (dated by TCRdb to 2016 to 2017). General notes on the study: In an earlier analysis of under 750 of the donors, about 260 Gb of sequence data and some 120 million unique TCR beta sequences from 150 million to 200 million T cells were reported. Of the roughly 410 genotyped donors, less than 85% were placed in the genetic ancestry cluster associated with self-reported Caucasian donors. On average, 235,054 unique TCR beta nucleotide sequences were sequenced per donor among some 430 genotyped donors of the cohort, with roughly 18% of those sequences being non-productive. An early release covering some 640 HLA-typed donors comprised around 300 gigabases of sequencing data and around 86 million unique TCR sequences. An earlier analysis of around 580 of the donors used high-throughput TCR beta sequencing to judge whether each TCR beta V gene segment behaved as functional or pseudogenic. In a later analysis, previously published TCR beta repertoires from 550 to 750 donors were re-analyzed and high-resolution HLA genotyping was added so that TCR occurrence patterns could be studied. Typing coverage differed by locus: A, B, C, DRB1 and DQB1 were typed in roughly 629-630 donors, DQA1 in approximately 520, DPA1 in around 610, and DPB1 in about 450. Because of strong linkage in the cohort, roughly five DR-DQ haplotypes were treated as single units for association and clustering. The later analysis used no new phenotypic data to find candidate immune exposures, relying instead on TCR beta sequences and their occurrence across donors. Using immunosequencing, the study profiled T cell repertoires from about 610 subjects and related those repertoires to cytomegalovirus serostatus. To predict cytomegalovirus infection status, the study brought together high-throughput TCR immunosequencing, statistical association of individual TCRs with disease status, and machine learning. In a later genetic analysis, genome-wide SNP genotypes for about 55% of the roughly 700 donors were used, and that subset was treated as a discovery cohort. The study aimed to test whether signatures of past pathogen exposure could be identified by cataloging public T cell receptors. HLA typing included class I and class II loci at four-digit resolution. Alongside the repertoire data, information on donor age, sex, ethnicity and CMV serostatus was compiled. All discovery cohort repertoires had been generated using a single sequencing platform. In addition to the first cohort of 650 to 800 subjects, a separate validation cohort of about 120 different subjects was used.

Results and caveats for the whole study, not just this receptor: Roughly uniform sequencing depth across donors was assumed in presence/absence analyses, although this assumption may not hold. Because some donors lacked HLA typing at each locus, the association tests relied only on the typed subset. A later analysis found that most CMV-associated TCR beta chains appeared HLA-restricted, with HLA associations seemingly driven largely by CMV exposure. In a later analysis, HLA-associated TCR beta chains showed more clonal expansion and lower generation probabilities than non-associated chains that were equally common. An earlier analysis of some 560 of the donors showed that most TCR beta V segments appeared in productive rearrangements either about 90% or about 30% of the time, which broadly matched IMGT annotations. In a later genetic analysis, fewer N-insertions in productive TCRs were reported among donors in an Asian-associated ancestry cluster than the roughly 640-donor mean. The study listed 150 to 200 TCR beta chains as associated with cytomegalovirus. An association between a missense DCLRE1C variant and V-gene and J-gene trimming of TCR beta chains was found in a later genetic analysis and replicated in an independent cohort. Because counts were too low, some 16 rarely observed V segments, including chromosome 9 orphons, were excluded from the earlier analysis of 587 of the donors. CMV serostatus was the only immune exposure information available for the cohort. In a later analysis, around 17,000 TCR beta sequences were associated with specific HLA alleles at a false discovery rate of 0.05. When HLA alleles, especially DR and DQ, strongly co-occurred, TCR associations were difficult to assign to individual alleles. Because the 87-base-pair reads could not distinguish some IMGT-functional V segments, including TRBV6-2 and TRBV6-3, those segments were excluded. The authors suggested that the approach could potentially be generalized to other disease states and immunological phenotypes. Across donors, most TCR sequences were observed very rarely, whereas some public TCRs were present in many individuals. Three of the identified cytomegalovirus-associated TCR beta chains were confirmed in vitro to be specific for cytomegalovirus antigens. A group of highly shared sequence variants was considered likely to be a technical artifact of the sequencing pipeline. The classifier was reported to diagnose cytomegalovirus status with high specificity and sensitivity in both the original and validation cohorts. In a later analysis, several top co-occurrence clusters were reported to appear linked to parvovirus B19, influenza, CMV and Epstein-Barr virus. The cohort was sequenced for TCR beta chains only, and without alpha or paired-chain data the features that could be detected were limited. Correlated functional status among segregating V segments might be attributable to linkage disequilibrium, but an unknown experimental factor could not be ruled out. A further reported finding was that TCR beta sequences accurately predicted the HLA-A and HLA-B alleles for most subjects in the first cohort. In a later analysis, the rate of TCR association differed among HLA loci, with DRB1 alleles having the most associated TCRs and HLA-C alleles having the fewest.

The CDR3 numbers 14 residues from cysteine through phenylalanine. Solely the CDR3 DNA is kept, with 42 bases framed from the first base. For CDR1 and CDR2, the germline V gene lists MGHRA and YSYEKL. At the junction V is shortened by 3 bases and J by 7 bases, with 16 bases in between. Comments on this clone: The target of this receptor is not known. The input lacks base qualities; no much larger clone sits a single base away.

Receptor libraries were prepared by the immunoSEQ multiplex PCR assay. For the multiplex PCR, a mixture combining 60 forward primers for TCR Vbeta segments and 13 reverse primers for TCR Jbeta segments was used. A multiplex PCR assay on genomic DNA amplified the CDR3 region of rearranged TCR beta genes. On the Illumina HiSeq System, the amplified TCR beta libraries were sequenced as 87-base-pair reads. On the authors' methods: In a later analysis, around 80 million unique TCR beta chains were counted across the roughly 610 repertoires, and about 10 million of these chains were shared by at least two donors. To remove PCR and sequencing errors, raw reads were error-corrected and collapsed into unique sequences using a nearest-neighbor algorithm that merged closely related sequences. V, D and J gene segments were assigned by aligning CDR3 sequences to IMGT reference sequences. For a sequence to be retained, at least a six-nucleotide match to both a V gene segment and a J gene segment was required. A rearrangement was called productive if the CDR3 had no stop codons and remained in frame with V and J, and every other rearrangement was called non-productive. CDR3 was defined according to IMGT convention as the region running from the second conserved V-encoded cysteine to the conserved J-encoded phenylalanine. In an earlier analysis of some 550 of the donors, sequences lacking an unambiguous match to a single V gene segment were excluded. In an earlier analysis of approximately 500 of the donors, a V segment was called functional when productive rearrangements were above 56.7%, and segregating when the standard deviation between donors exceeded 5%. To diagnose cytomegalovirus status from the catalog of TCR beta chain sequences, a statistical classification framework was built. In a later analysis, TCR nucleotide sequences were compared against IMGT/GENE-DB human TR gene sequences so that V and J genes could be assigned. The TCRdist pipeline was used in a later analysis to assign CDR3 sequences and most-parsimonious VDJ recombination scenarios. In a later analysis, each TCR beta chain was defined by its CDR3 amino acid sequence together with its V-gene family, and reads lacking a unique V-gene family were excluded. To address suspected cross-contamination and a sequencing artifact, a later analysis removed 550 to 750 highly shared, low-generation-probability nucleotide sequences. In a later analysis, a clonal expansion index for each public chain was calculated from normalized within-repertoire ranks of inferred template counts. In a later analysis, generation probabilities were computed with a VDJ recombination model fitted to out-of-frame rearrangements, and the resulting probabilities were checked against IGoR. In a later analysis, TCR-TCR, TCR-HLA and TCR-CMV co-occurrence was scored with hypergeometric tests, and a repertoire-size bias correction was applied to TCR pairs. To estimate false discovery rates, a later analysis permuted the HLA or CMV assignments 20 times. In a later analysis, co-occurring TCRs were grouped with DBSCAN, and TCRdist sequence similarity was added when clustering was performed within HLA-allele-positive subsets. Repertoires with fewer than 30,000 or more than 120,000 public chains, plus five repertoires with anomalous nucleotide sharing, were excluded from co-occurrence clustering. Entries here come from immuneACCESS through TCRdb and include only in-frame sequences with V and J called. Some clones fail to appear in such tables; in the studies checked, an unresolved V gene covers under half of the shortfall, and the cause of the remainder is unknown. V and J calls and clone size are given by that table; D and trimming were obtained from the DNA. The sample records about 63,000 clones, 85% to 90% of which are singletons. 9% to 14% of the sample is taken by the ten largest.

The cohort consisted of approximately 670 healthy bone marrow donors. At the time of sampling, every cohort member was nominally healthy, though immune exposures that went unrecorded were likely present. The donor was CMV seropositive and was included in the group of almost 300 seropositive cohort members. A peripheral blood sample was provided by each donor, and peripheral blood mononuclear cells were used for TCR beta sequencing. Genomic DNA extraction from the blood cell samples was performed with the Qiagen DNeasy Blood Extraction Kit. The receptor was isolated from a woman aged 25 to 45 in good health and CMV-seropositive. The specimen sequenced was PBMCs. Here the chain combines TRBV4-1 and TRBJ2-7; the best D guess is TRBD1, with 6 bases matching. CDR3 sequence: CASSQTGRGQEQYF. The DNA sequence follows: TGCGCCAGCAGCCAGACAGGCAGGGGTCAAGAGCAGTACTTC.